The 12 T cell receptor beta chains in this list originate from one sample, sequenced in a study of T-cell memory formation after mild COVID-19. TCRdb re-derived calls from the 5' RACE reads in MiXCR, one entry per CDR3 protein. This sample carries around 340,000 distinct CDR3 sequences, around 21% of them seen once, and the ten largest clones take roughly an eighth. The sequenced material came from PBMCs or a T cell subset sorted from them (not recorded which). These receptors came from an adult woman who had mild COVID-19 (a few samples of this study predate the infection). Cell type and time point are not known.

This clonotype was seen more than once but under ten times. V is TRBV4-2 and J is TRBJ2-5; 13 positions agree with TRBD2. This CDR3 contains 15 residues. Germline trimming cut 4 bases from V and 5 bases from J; bases unmatched to any gene: 4. The germline V gene has CDR1 LGHNA and CDR2 YNFKEQ. CDR3 protein: CASSPTTSGGETQYF. The CDR3 DNA sequence: TGTGCCAGCAGCCCTACGACTAGCGGGGGGGAGACCCAGTACTTC.

The chain carries TRBV19 and TRBJ1-5; perhaps TRBD1 as D (5 bases). The germline V and J ends were trimmed by 5 bases and 1 base, with 15 bases remaining between them. This CDR3 comprises 16 residues. In germline, CDR1 is LNHDA, CDR2 SQIVND (reference sequence). The CDR3 here is CASSPVGGLSNQPQHF. The CDR3 DNA reads as TGTGCCAGTAGTCCAGTGGGGGGACTGAGCAATCAGCCCCAGCATTTT.

This clonotype was observed a few times. This CDR3 is CSARGDRGYGYTF. The CDR3 nucleotides read TGCAGTGCTAGAGGGGACAGGGGGTATGGCTACACCTTC. J is TRBJ1-2 and V is TRBV20-1, with TRBD1 matching over 11 bases. Germline V gene sequence: CDR1 DFQATT, CDR2 SNEGSKA (reference sequence). This CDR3 comprises 13 residues. The trim removed 1 base at V and 5 bases at J, leaving 0 bases unmatched.

The V call is TRBV20-1, the J call TRBJ2-3; 8 nucleotides agree with TRBD1. CDR1 and CDR2 (germline): DFQATT, SNEGSKA (reference sequence). CDR3 size: 14 residues. Trimming removed 6 bases from V and 2 bases from J; junction bases left unmatched: 7. CDR3 region: CSAPDRANTDTQYF. CDR3 DNA sequence: TGCAGTGCACCGGACAGGGCCAACACAGATACGCAGTATTTT.

The chain combines TRBV5-4 with TRBJ2-5; weak D call: TRBD2 (7 bases). The CDR3 sequence is 15 residues long. V dropped 0 bases and J dropped 3 bases, with 12 bases sitting between them. CDR1 is SGHNT, CDR2 YYREEE, per germline (reference sequence). CDR3 coding DNA: TGTGCCAGCAGCTTGGGGGGGGGCAGGGAAGAGACCCAGTACTTC. Translated: CASSLGGGREETQYF.

This clonotype was seen a few times. This chain links TRBV14 with TRBJ1-3, with TRBD1 identical over 7 bases. The junction had 16 bases not matched to a gene; V was cut back by 0 bases and J by 5 bases. The CDR3 is 19 amino acids. CDR1 is SGHDN, CDR2 FVKESK, per germline. The CDR3 bases are TGTGCCAGCAGCCAAGATATTGGGTGGACAGGTCCTTACCGAAACACCATATATTTT. Protein: CASSQDIGWTGPYRNTIYF.

This clonotype was seen a few times. The rearrangement uses TRBV12-3 or TRBV12-4 and TRBJ1-2, with 8 nucleotides matching TRBD1. V lost 6 bases, J lost 2 bases, and 8 bases stayed unmatched. The CDR3 runs to 15 residues. The CDR3 sequence is CASSHGQGGNYGYTF. The CDR3 DNA reads as TGTGCCAGCAGCCATGGACAGGGAGGGAACTATGGCTACACCTTC.

This clonotype was picked up a small number of times. The chain carries TRBV13 and TRBJ2-7, with a weak D call TRBD2 (6 bases). V lost 7 bases to trimming and J lost 7 bases, with 17 bases between them. CDR3 length: 13 residues. From germline, CDR1 is PRHDT and CDR2 FYEKMQ (reference sequence). For the CDR3, the DNA is TGTGCCAGCACCAGAGGCGGGGAGCGGGAGCAGTACTTC. It encodes CASTRGGEREQYF.

This clonotype was observed a handful of times. The chain couples TRBV15 to TRBJ2-3, with 7 positions matching TRBD2. Germline CDR1 is LNHNV and CDR2 is YYDKDF (reference sequence). CDR3 length equals 13 residues. V dropped 7 bases and J dropped 1; count of bases not matched to a gene: 2. In nucleotides, the CDR3 is TGTGCCACCACTCTAGCGGGCACAGATACGCAGTATTTT. Residues: CATTLAGTDTQYF.

Details on this clonotype: A much larger clonotype is one base distant, so this may be a read error. The chain recombines TRBV2 with TRBJ1-1; perhaps TRBD1 as D (5 bases). The CDR3 extends over 14 amino acids. V was pared by 6 bases and J by 0 bases, with 11 bases between. Germline V gene lookup returns CDR1 SNHLY and CDR2 FYNNEI. CDR3 protein: CASRLGRMNTEAFF. The CDR3 region has the DNA TGTGCCAGCAGGTTGGGACGGATGAACACTGAAGCTTTCTTT.

Worth noting for this clonotype: Its ends do not fully match the called genes, so a read error is possible. The chain joins TRBV5-4 to TRBJ1-2, with D unclear. This CDR3 spans 15 amino acids. The germline CDR1 and CDR2 sequences are SGHNT and YYREEE (reference sequence). The CDR3 nucleotides read TGTGCCAGCAGCCCCAATGGCAGGCAAACCTATTGCTACACCTTC. This codes for CASSPNGRQTYCYTF.

The chain has TRBV27 and TRBJ2-7, with TRBD1 matching 9 bases. Germline V gene lookup returns CDR1 MNHEY and CDR2 SMNVEV (reference sequence). Trimming cost V 6 bases and J 3 bases; bases outside gene matches: 3. The CDR3 sequence is 13 residues long. The CDR3 DNA reads as TGTGCCAGCAGCACAGGGGGCAGCTACGAGCAGTACTTC. Its protein product is CASSTGGSYEQYF.